A single sample gave rise to the 9 T cell receptor beta chains below, sequenced in a study of identical twins (dated by TCRdb to 2016 to 2017). Receptor libraries were prepared by 5' RACE. For sequencing, an Illumina HiSeq 2000 was employed. Using fastp trimming at Q25 and MiXCR clonotype assembly, TCRdb reanalyzed the public sequencing data and kept in-frame beta chains. CDR3 protein duplicates are merged, each entry listing the most common genes and DNA. The sample table records hundreds of thousands of distinct CDR3 sequences; 6.1% of these occur just once. In total, the top ten clones hold 1.5% to 2% of the sample. The sample consisted of naive T cells sorted from blood. What this sample's cell subset or site label stands for: cells isolated with a human naive T-cell isolation kit. These receptors originate from a man aged 18 to 29 in good health.

To note about this clonotype: This is likely a read error, given that the CDR3 carries no conserved phenylalanine or tryptophan at its end. The genes are TRBV5-1 and TRBJ2-1, with 8 bases matching TRBD2. Per germline, CDR1 SGHRS and CDR2 YFSETQ. The CDR3 runs 14 residues. J was trimmed by 10 bases and V by 3 bases; bases with no gene match: 9. CDR3 region: CASSSLTSGEEQFI. CDR3 coding DNA: TGCGCCAGCAGCTCGCTAACTAGCGGCGAGGAGCAGTTCATC.

This clonotype was seen ten or more times. The rearrangement uses TRBV11-2 and TRBJ1-1; no reliable D call. Trimming took 5 bases from V and 0 from J, leaving 10 bases between them. This CDR3 is 14 amino acids long. CDR1 and CDR2 (germline): SGHAT, FQNNGV. Written as DNA, the CDR3 is TGTGCCAGCAGCCCCCCACCCTTGAACACTGAAGCTTTCTTT. Translating gives CASSPPPLNTEAFF.

This clonotype was seen at least ten times. This chain uses TRBV4-2 with TRBJ2-1; D gene uncertain. Germline V CDR1 and CDR2: LGHNA, YNFKEQ. The V end lost 1 base, the J end lost 8 bases, and 9 bases lay between the germline ends. The CDR3 loop spans 13 amino acids. CDR3 bases: TGTGCCAGCAGCCAAGGGCCGACGGATGAGCAGTTCTTC. This codes for CASSQGPTDEQFF.

This clonotype was observed a handful of times. The V gene is TRBV5-1, the J gene TRBJ2-3; TRBD1 matches 10 bases. Germline V CDR1 and CDR2: SGHRS, YFSETQ. This CDR3 contains 16 residues. The trim removed 0 bases at V and 4 bases at J, leaving 5 bases unmatched. Here the CDR3 DNA reads TGCGCCAGCAGCTTGGTCCAGGGACAGGGGTCAGATACGCAGTATTTT. Translated: CASSLVQGQGSDTQYF.

This clonotype was counted at least ten times. The DNA for the CDR3 is TGTGCCAGCAGCGTAGAGGCTAGCGTTGGCACAGATACGCAGTATTTT. Translating gives CASSVEASVGTDTQYF. The rearrangement uses TRBV9 and TRBJ2-3; tentatively, D is TRBD2 (6 bases). Germline CDR1 is SGDLS and CDR2 is YYNGEE. The ends were cut back, 0 bases at V and 1 base at J, with 12 bases in the middle. The CDR3 has 16 amino acids.

This chain connects TRBV2 to TRBJ2-7; D call uncertain. The V gene lost 3 bases and the J gene lost 3 bases, with 15 bases spanning the gap. The CDR3 consists of 15 residues. Germline values: CDR1 SNHLY, CDR2 FYNNEI. The CDR3 loop reads CASSDLASSIYEQYF. In nucleotides, the CDR3 is TGTGCCAGCAGTGATCTGGCATCTAGTATCTACGAGCAGTACTTC. The whole variable domain, filled in from reference TRBV2 and TRBJ2-7, reads EPEVTQTPSHQVTQMGQEVILRCVPISNHLYFYWYRQILGQKVEFLVSFYNNEISEKSEIFDDQFSVERPDGSNFTLKIRSTKLEDSAMYFCASSDLASSIYEQYFGPGTRLTVT.

This clonotype appeared many times. The chain couples TRBV5-1 to TRBJ1-1; D not certain. CDR1 SGHRS and CDR2 YFSETQ come from the germline V gene. CDR3 length equals 17 residues. The V gene lost 0 bases and the J gene lost 0 bases, with 15 bases spanning the gap. Here the CDR3 DNA reads TGCGCCAGCAGCTTGGAGGAAGGACTATCCCTGAACACTGAAGCTTTCTTT. Its protein product is CASSLEEGLSLNTEAFF.

J is TRBJ2-1 and V is TRBV5-6; D not resolved. With 4 bases removed from V and 6 bases from J, the gap between germline ends came to 20 bases. This CDR3 spans 16 amino acids. Germline CDR1 is SGHDT and CDR2 is YYEEEE. The CDR3 nucleotides read TGTGCCAGCAGCCCGGATTCTAGTGCCACGGCCAATGAGCAGTTCTTC. Translating gives CASSPDSSATANEQFF.

This clonotype was seen repeatedly, ten times or more. This sequence joins TRBV29-1 and TRBJ2-3; 11 bases fit TRBD2. J was trimmed by 6 bases and V by 1 base; bases with no gene match: 9. Germline V CDR1 and CDR2: SQVTM, ANQGSEA. The CDR3 is 16 amino acids. The CDR3, as DNA: TGCAGCGTTGAAGCAACTAGCGGGAGTAACGGGGATACGCAGTATTTT. Encoded protein: CSVEATSGSNGDTQYF.